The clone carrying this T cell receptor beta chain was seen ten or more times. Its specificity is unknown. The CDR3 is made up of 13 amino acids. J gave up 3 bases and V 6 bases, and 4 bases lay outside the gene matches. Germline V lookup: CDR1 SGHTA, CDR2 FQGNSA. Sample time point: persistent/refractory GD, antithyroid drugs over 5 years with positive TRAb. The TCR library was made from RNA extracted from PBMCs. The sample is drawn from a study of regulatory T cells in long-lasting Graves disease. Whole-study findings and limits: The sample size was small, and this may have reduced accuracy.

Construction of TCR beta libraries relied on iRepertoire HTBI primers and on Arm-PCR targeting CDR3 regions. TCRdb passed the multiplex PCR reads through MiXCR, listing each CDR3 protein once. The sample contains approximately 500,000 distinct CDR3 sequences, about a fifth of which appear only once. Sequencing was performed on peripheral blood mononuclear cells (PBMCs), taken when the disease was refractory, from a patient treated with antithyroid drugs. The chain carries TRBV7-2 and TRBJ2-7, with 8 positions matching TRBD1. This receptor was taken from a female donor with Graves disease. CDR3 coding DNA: TGTGCCAGCAGTTTGACAGGGGTCTACGAGCAGTACTTC. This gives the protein CASSLTGVYEQYF.